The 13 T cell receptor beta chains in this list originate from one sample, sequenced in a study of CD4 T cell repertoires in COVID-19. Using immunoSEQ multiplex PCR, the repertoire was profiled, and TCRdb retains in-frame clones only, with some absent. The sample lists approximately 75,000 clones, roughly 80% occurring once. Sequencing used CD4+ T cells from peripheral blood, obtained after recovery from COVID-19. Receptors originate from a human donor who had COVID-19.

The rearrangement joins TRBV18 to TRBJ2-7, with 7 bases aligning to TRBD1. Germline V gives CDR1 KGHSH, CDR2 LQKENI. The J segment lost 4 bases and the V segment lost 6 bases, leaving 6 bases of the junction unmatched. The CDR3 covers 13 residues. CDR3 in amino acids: CASSQTGTYEQYF. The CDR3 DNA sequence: TGTGCCAGCTCGCAGACAGGGACATACGAGCAGTACTTC.

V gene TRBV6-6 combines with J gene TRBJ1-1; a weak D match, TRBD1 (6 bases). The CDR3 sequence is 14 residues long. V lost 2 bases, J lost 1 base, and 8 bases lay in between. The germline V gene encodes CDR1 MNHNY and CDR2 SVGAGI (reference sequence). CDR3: CASSYQGRNTEAFF. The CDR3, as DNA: TGTGCCAGCAGTTACCAGGGGAGGAACACTGAAGCTTTCTTT.

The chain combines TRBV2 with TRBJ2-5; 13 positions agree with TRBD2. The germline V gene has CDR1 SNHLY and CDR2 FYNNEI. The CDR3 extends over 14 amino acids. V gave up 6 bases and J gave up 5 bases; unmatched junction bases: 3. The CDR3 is CASRRTSGSETQYF. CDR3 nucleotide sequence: TGTGCCAGCAGAAGGACTAGCGGGAGTGAGACCCAGTACTTC.

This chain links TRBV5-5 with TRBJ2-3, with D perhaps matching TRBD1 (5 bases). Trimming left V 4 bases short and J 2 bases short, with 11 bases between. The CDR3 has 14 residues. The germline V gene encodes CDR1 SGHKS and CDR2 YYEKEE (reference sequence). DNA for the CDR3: TGTGCCAGCAGCGACCCAGGGTTCACAGATACGCAGTATTTT. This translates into CASSDPGFTDTQYF.

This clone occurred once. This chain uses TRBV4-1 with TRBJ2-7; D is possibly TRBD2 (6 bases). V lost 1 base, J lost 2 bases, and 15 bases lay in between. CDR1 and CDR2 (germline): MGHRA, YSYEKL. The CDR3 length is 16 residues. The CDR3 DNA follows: TGCGCCAGCAGCCAAGGGCTCCAGGGAGGAGCCTACGAGCAGTACTTC. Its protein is CASSQGLQGGAYEQYF.

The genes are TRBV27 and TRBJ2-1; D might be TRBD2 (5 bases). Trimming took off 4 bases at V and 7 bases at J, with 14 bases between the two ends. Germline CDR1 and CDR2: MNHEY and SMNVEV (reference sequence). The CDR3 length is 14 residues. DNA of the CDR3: TGTGCCAGCAGTTCGAGGGTACAGAGGAATGAGCAGTTCTTC. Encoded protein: CASSSRVQRNEQFF.

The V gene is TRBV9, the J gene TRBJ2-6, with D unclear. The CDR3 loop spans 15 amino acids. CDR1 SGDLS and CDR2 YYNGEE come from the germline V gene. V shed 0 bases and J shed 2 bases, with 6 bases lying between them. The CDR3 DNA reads TGTGCCAGCAGCGTAGTGGTAGCTGGGGCCAACGTCCTGACTTTC. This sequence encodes CASSVVVAGANVLTF.

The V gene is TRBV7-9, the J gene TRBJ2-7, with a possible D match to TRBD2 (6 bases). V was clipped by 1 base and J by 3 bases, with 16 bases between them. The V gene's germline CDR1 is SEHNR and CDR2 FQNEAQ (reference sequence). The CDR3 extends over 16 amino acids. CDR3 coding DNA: TGTGCCAGCAGCTTAGGTGCGGGAAGAACTAGCTACGAGCAGTACTTC. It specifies CASSLGAGRTSYEQYF.

The CDR3 region has the DNA TGTGCCAGCAGCTTAGGGAGCTCTGGGGCCAACGTCCTGACTTTC. Translated, it gives CASSLGSSGANVLTF. V and J are TRBV7-9 and TRBJ2-6, with D hard to call. The CDR3 has 15 residues. The V gene's germline CDR1 is SEHNR and CDR2 FQNEAQ (reference sequence). The V gene lost 1 base and the J gene lost 0 bases, with 4 bases spanning the gap.

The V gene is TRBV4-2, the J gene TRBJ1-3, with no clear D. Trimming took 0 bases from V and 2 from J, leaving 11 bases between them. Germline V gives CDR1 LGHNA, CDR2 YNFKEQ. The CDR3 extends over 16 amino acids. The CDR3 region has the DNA TGTGCCAGCAGCCAAGATTACAGTCTTACTGGAAACACCATATATTTT. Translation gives CASSQDYSLTGNTIYF.

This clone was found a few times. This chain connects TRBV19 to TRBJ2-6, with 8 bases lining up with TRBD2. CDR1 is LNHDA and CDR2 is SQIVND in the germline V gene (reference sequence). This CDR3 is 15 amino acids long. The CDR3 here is CVSFGRVFGANVLTF. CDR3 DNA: TGTGTCAGCTTCGGGAGGGTTTTTGGGGCCAACGTCCTGACTTTC.

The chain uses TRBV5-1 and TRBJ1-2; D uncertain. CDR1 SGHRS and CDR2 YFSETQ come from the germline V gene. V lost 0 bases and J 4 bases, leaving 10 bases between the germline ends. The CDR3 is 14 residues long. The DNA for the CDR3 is TGCGCCAGCAGCTTGGGTTTAGGATCCTATGGCTACACCTTC. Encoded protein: CASSLGLGSYGYTF.

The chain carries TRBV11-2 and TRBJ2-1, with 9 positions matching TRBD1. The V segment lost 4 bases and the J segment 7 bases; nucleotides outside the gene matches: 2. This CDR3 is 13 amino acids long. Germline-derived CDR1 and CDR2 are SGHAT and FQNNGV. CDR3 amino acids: CASSSDRGNEQFF. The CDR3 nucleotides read TGTGCCAGCAGCTCGGACAGGGGTAATGAGCAGTTCTTC.